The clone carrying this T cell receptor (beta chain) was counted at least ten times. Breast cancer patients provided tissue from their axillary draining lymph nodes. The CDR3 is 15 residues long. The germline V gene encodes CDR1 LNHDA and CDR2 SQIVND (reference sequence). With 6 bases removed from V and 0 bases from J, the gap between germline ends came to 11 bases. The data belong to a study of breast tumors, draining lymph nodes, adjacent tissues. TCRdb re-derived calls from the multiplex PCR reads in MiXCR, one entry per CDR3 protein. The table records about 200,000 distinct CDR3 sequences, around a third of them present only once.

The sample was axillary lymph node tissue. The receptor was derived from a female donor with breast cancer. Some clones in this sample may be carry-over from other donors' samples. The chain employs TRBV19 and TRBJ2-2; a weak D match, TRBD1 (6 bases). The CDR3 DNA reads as TGTGCCAGTAGACCGGGACATACGAACACCGGGGAGCTGTTTTTT. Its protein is CASRPGHTNTGELFF. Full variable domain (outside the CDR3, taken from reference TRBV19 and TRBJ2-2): DGGITQSPKYLFRKEGQNVTLSCEQNLNHDAMYWYRQDPGQGLRLIYYSQIVNDFQKGDIAEGYSVSREKKESFPLTVTSAQKNPTAFYLCASRPGHTNTGELFFGEGSRLTVL.